This TCR beta chain was observed in a study of cytotoxic CD8 clonotypes in ibrutinib-treated CLL. Overall study: Response was recorded as partial in some 24 patients and complete in 2; at median 68 months, around 14 remained remitted and some twelve had progressed. Study findings and constraints: T-cell clonality at baseline went above that of age-matched healthy donors and rose and fell with circulating CD8+ T-cell counts.

Repertoires were generated with immunoSEQ multiplex PCR, while TCRdb's copy carries only in-frame clones and drops some. The sample contains about 140,000 clones, 70% to 80% of which appear only once. The TCR beta libraries used approximately 2 micrograms of genomic DNA that came from cryopreserved PBMCs. In regard to this clone: Its antigen is unidentified.

The germline gives CDR1 SEHNR, CDR2 FQNEAQ (reference sequence). Trimming cost V 4 bases and J 5 bases; bases outside gene matches: 4. CDR3 length: 15 residues. The sequence derives from a human donor with chronic lymphocytic leukemia. The chain couples TRBV7-9 to TRBJ2-1, with 11 bases lining up with TRBD1. The sequences come from PBMCs, collected after 12 months of ibrutinib treatment. The CDR3 is CASSSGTGGNNEQFF. The CDR3, as DNA: TGTGCCAGCAGCTCGGGGACAGGGGGTAACAATGAGCAGTTCTTC.